Below, one TCR beta chain is given with its context. This record belongs to a study of blood T cell repertoires in COVID-19. The germline V and J ends were trimmed by 0 bases and 6 bases, with 18 bases remaining between them. The germline V gene has CDR1 SGHNT and CDR2 YYREEE (reference sequence). The CDR3 extends over 16 amino acids. In the study's own analysis: Amplified reference gene primers provided the basis for estimating nucleated cell counts. Here immunoSEQ multiplex PCR was the method, and the copy in TCRdb shows in-frame clones only, minus some. That table gives V, J and clone size, and the DNA gave D and trimming. Here the sample spans some 180,000 clones, around 83% being singletons.

This receptor was taken from a woman in her seventies who had recovered from COVID-19. The chain uses TRBV5-4 and TRBJ1-1, with D unresolved. What was sequenced was peripheral blood. The CDR3 here is CASSLGSRQAGAEAFF. In DNA form, the CDR3 reads TGTGCCAGCAGCTTGGGTAGTAGGCAGGCCGGGGCTGAAGCTTTCTTT.